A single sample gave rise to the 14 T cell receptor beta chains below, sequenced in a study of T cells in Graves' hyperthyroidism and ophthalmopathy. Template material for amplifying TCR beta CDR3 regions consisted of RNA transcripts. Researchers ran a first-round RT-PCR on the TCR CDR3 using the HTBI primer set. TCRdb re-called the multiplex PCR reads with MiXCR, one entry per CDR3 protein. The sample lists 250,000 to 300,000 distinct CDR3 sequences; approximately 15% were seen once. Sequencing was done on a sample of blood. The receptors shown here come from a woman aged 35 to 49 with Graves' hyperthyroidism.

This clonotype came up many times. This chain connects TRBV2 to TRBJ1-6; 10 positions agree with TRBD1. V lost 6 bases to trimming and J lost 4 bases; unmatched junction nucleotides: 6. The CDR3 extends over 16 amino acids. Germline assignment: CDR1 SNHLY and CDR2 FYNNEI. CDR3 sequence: CASRRDRGVYNSPLHF. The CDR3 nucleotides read TGTGCCAGCAGGCGGGACAGGGGAGTTTATAATTCACCCCTCCACTTT.

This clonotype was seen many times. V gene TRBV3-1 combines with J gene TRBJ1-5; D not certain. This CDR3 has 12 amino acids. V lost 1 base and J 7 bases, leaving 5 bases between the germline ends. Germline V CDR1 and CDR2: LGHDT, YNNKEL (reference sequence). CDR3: CASSQGSQPQHF. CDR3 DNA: TGTGCCAGCAGCCAAGGAAGCCAGCCCCAGCATTTT. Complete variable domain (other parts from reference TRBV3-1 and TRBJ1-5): DTAVSQTPKYLVTQMGNDKSIKCEQNLGHDTMYWYKQDSKKFLKIMFSYNNKELIINETVPNRFSPKSPDKAHLNLHINSLELGDSAVYFCASSQGSQPQHFGDGTRLSIL.

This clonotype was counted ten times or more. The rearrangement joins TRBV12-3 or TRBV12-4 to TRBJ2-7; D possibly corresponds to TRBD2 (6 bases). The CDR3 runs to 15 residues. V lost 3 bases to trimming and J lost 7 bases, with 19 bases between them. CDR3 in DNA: TGTGCCAGCAGTTTGGACGCGGGACTCTCATTGGAGCAGTACTTC. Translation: CASSLDAGLSLEQYF.

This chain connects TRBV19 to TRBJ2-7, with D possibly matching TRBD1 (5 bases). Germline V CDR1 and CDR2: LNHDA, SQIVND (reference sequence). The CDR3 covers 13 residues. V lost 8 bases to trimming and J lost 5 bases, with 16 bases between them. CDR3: CASSEQGGDEQYF. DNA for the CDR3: TGTGCCAGTTCCGAGCAGGGTGGCGACGAGCAGTACTTC.

The CDR3 region is CASSITQGWGELFF. In DNA, the CDR3 is TGTGCCAGCAGTATAACACAGGGTTGGGGGGAGCTGTTTTTT. The V gene is TRBV27, the J gene TRBJ2-2; a possible D gene is TRBD1 (6 bases). Germline V gene data show CDR1 as MNHEY and CDR2 as SMNVEV (reference sequence). This CDR3 is 14 amino acids long. Trimming pared 5 bases from V and 8 bases from J, leaving 15 bases between.

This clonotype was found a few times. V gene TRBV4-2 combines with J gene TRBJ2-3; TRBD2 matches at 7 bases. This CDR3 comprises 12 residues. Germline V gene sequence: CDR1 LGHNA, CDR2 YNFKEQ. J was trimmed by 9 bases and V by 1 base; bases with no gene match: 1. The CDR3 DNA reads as TGTGCCAGCAGCCAAGGGGGGGGGACGCAGTATTTT. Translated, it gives CASSQGGGTQYF.

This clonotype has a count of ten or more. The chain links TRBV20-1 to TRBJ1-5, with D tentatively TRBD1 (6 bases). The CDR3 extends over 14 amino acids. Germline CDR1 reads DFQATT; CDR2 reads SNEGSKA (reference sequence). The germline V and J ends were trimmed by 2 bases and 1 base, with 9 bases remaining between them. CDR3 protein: CSARLGASNQPQHF. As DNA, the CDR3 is TGCAGTGCTAGATTGGGGGCAAGCAATCAGCCCCAGCATTTT.

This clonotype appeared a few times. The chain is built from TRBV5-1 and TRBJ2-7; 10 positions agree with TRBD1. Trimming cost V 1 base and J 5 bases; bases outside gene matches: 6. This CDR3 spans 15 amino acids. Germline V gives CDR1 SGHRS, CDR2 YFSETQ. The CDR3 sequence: CASSLFAGQGDEQYF. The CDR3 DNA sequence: TGCGCCAGCAGCTTGTTCGCAGGACAGGGGGACGAGCAGTACTTC. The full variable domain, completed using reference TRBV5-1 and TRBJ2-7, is KAGVTQTPRYLIKTRGQQVTLSCSPISGHRSVSWYQQTPGQGLQFLFEYFSETQRNKGNFPGRFSGRQFSNSRSEMNVSTLELGDSALYLCASSLFAGQGDEQYFGPGTRLTVT.

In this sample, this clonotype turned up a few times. The CDR3 spells CASSLGQLPVEQYF. The CDR3 coding sequence is TGTGCCAGCAGCCTTGGACAGCTCCCTGTCGAGCAGTACTTC. The chain has TRBV9 and TRBJ2-7; TRBD1 is a possible D gene (6 bases). The CDR3 length is 14 residues. V lost 4 bases, J lost 6 bases, and 17 bases lay in between. Germline values: CDR1 SGDLS, CDR2 YYNGEE.

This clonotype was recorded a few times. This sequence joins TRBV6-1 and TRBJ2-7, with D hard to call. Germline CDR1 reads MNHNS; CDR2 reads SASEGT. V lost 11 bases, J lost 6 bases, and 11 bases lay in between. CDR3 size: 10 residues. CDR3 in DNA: TGTGCCGCAAGCCAAACCGAGCAGTACTTC. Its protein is CAASQTEQYF.

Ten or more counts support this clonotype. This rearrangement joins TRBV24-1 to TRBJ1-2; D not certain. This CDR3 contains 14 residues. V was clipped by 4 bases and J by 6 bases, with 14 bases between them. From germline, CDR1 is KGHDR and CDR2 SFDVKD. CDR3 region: CATSDLTRRDGYTF. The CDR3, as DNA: TGTGCCACCAGTGACCTTACACGAAGGGATGGCTACACCTTC.

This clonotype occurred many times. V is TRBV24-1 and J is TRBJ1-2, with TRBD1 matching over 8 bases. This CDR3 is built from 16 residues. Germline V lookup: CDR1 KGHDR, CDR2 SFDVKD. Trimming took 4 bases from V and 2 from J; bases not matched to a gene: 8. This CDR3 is CATSDSQGAWNYGYTF. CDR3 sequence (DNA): TGTGCCACCAGTGACTCCCAGGGGGCGTGGAACTATGGCTACACCTTC.

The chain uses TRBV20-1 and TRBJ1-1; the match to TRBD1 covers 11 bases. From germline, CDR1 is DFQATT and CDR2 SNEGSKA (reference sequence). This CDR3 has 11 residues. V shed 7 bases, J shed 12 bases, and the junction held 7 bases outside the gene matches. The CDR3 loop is CSGGQGAGTFF. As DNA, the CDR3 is TGCAGTGGCGGACAGGGGGCGGGAACTTTCTTT.

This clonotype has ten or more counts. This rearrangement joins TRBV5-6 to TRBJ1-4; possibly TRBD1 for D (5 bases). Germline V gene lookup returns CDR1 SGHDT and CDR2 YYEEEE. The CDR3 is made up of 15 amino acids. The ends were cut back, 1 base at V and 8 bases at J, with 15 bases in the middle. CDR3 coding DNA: TGTGCCAGCAGCTTGTGGGGGACTCAAGGAGAAAAACTGTTTTTT. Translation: CASSLWGTQGEKLFF. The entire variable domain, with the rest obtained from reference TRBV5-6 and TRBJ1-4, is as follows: DAGVTQSPTHLIKTRGQQVTLRCSPKSGHDTVSWYQQALGQGPQFIFQYYEEEERQRGNFPDRFSGHQFPNYSSELNVNALLLGDSALYLCASSLWGTQGEKLFFGSGTQLSVL.